The text below deals with one T cell receptor (beta chain). No antigen is known for it. This sample was taken from a study of cytomegalovirus exposure and HLA in healthy donors. General study results and limits: Equally common other TCR beta chains were less clonally expanded than HLA-associated ones, a later analysis found.

The study ran its PCR with 60 Vbeta and 13 Jbeta primers. Assay used: immunoSEQ multiplex PCR; TCRdb lists only in-frame clones, some missing. This table holds about 160,000 clones, under 85% found once. The V and J ends lost 9 bases and 6 bases respectively, with 12 bases between them. Germline CDR1 is MNHEY and CDR2 is SVGAGI. This CDR3 comprises 13 residues. This receptor was obtained from a man aged 45-65 years in good health and CMV-seropositive. The genes are TRBV6-5 and TRBJ1-6; tentative D call: TRBD1 (6 bases). Sequences were obtained from PBMCs. The CDR3 coding sequence is TGTGCCAGTACCCAGGGGACTAATTCACCCCTCCACTTT. This encodes CASTQGTNSPLHF.